This T cell receptor (beta chain) came from a study of shared clonotypes between healthy human individuals. Study conclusions and caveats: The researchers took only blood, and tissue repertoires probably look different. Between a handful of donors, naive CD4 clonotypes were shared at a level of about 5%.

Naive-designated CD8 cells lacked CD45RO, were positively enriched for CCR7, and omitted terminally differentiated effector memory CD45RA+ cells. Turning to this clone: Its antigen is undetermined.

The germline CDR1 and CDR2 sequences are SGHVS and FQNEAQ. The CDR3 totals 18 residues. J gave up 0 bases and V 2 bases, and 8 bases lay outside the gene matches. Sequencing was performed with immunoSEQ multiplex PCR; in TCRdb, only in-frame clones are kept and a portion is missing. The sample records some 2.1 million clones, over 85% being singletons. Sequencing used naive CD8+ T cells sorted from blood. The TCR originated in a man aged 18 to 30 in good health. V is TRBV7-8 and J is TRBJ2-1; 9 nucleotides line up with TRBD2. The CDR3 DNA is TGTGCCAGCAGCTTACCGGCTAGCGGGAAGAGCTCCTACAATGAGCAGTTCTTC. Its translation is CASSLPASGKSSYNEQFF.